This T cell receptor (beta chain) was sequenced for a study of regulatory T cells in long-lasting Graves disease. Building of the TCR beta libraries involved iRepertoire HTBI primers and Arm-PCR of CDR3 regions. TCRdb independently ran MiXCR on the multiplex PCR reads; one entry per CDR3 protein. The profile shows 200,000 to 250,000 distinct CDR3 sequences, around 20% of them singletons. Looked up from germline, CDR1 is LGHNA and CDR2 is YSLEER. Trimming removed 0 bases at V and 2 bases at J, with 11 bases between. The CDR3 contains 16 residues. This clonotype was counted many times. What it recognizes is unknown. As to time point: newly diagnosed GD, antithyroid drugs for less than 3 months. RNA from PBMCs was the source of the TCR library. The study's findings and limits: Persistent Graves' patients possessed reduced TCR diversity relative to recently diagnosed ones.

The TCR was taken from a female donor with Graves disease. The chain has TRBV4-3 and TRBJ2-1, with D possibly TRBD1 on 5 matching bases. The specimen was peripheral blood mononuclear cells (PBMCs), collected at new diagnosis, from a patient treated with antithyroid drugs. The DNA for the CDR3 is TGCGCCAGCAGCCAAGATAAGGCAGGGACCTACAATGAGCAGTTCTTC. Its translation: CASSQDKAGTYNEQFF.